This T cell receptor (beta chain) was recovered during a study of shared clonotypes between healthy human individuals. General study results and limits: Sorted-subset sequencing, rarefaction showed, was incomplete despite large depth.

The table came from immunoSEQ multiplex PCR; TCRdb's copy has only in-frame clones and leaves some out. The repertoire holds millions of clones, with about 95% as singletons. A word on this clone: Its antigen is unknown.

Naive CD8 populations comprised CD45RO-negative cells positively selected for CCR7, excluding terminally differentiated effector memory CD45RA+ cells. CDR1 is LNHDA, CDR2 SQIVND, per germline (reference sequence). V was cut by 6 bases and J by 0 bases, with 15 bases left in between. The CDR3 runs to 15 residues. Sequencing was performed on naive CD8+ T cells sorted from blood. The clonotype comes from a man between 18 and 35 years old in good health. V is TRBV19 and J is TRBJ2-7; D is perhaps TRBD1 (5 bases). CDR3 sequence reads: CASSPGHFPSYEQYF. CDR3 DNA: TGTGCCAGTAGCCCTGGACATTTCCCCTCCTACGAGCAGTACTTC.